The 5 T cell receptor beta chains listed next were all sequenced from one sample in a study of cytomegalovirus exposure and HLA in healthy donors. PCR amplification relied on 60 Vbeta primers (plus 13 Jbeta primers). The assay was immunoSEQ multiplex PCR, and TCRdb's table has in-frame clones only and misses some. This repertoire shows around 99,000 clones, around 86% found once; its top ten account for over 2%. Sequenced: PBMCs. All receptors come from a woman in her twenties or thirties in good health and CMV-seronegative.

This chain joins TRBV2 and TRBJ1-5; D is perhaps TRBD1 (6 bases). The CDR3 is 15 residues long. Germline V CDR1 and CDR2: SNHLY, FYNNEI. The V end was cut by 5 bases, the J end by 3 bases, with 14 bases between. This CDR3 reads CASSLRDTNNQPQHF. Written as DNA, the CDR3 is TGTGCCAGCAGTCTTCGGGACACAAACAATCAGCCCCAGCATTTT. Using reference TRBV2 and TRBJ1-5 for the parts outside the CDR3, the full variable domain is EPEVTQTPSHQVTQMGQEVILRCVPISNHLYFYWYRQILGQKVEFLVSFYNNEISEKSEIFDDQFSVERPDGSNFTLKIRSTKLEDSAMYFCASSLRDTNNQPQHFGDGTRLSIL.

This clone appeared a single time. V gene TRBV9 combines with J gene TRBJ1-3; TRBD1 aligns across 8 bases. Germline V gene sequence: CDR1 SGDLS, CDR2 YYNGEE. This CDR3 has 17 residues. V gave up 0 bases and J gave up 4 bases; unmatched junction bases: 9. CDR3 sequence reads: CASSVDDRGSVGNTIYF. In nucleotides, the CDR3 is TGTGCCAGCAGCGTAGATGACAGGGGAAGTGTCGGAAACACCATATATTTT.

The V and J genes are TRBV15 and TRBJ2-1; 10 nucleotides align to TRBD2. CDR1 and CDR2 from the germline V gene are LNHNV and YYDKDF (reference sequence). With V trimmed by 1 base and J by 7 bases, 7 bases remained unmatched. The CDR3 length is 16 residues. The CDR3 coding sequence is TGTGCCACCAGCAGAGCCCCGCTGGGACTAGCGAATGAGCAGTTCTTC. Amino acid sequence: CATSRAPLGLANEQFF.

A single count supports this clone. V usage is TRBV7-3 and J usage is TRBJ2-3; tentative D call: TRBD2 (6 bases). Trimming removed 2 bases from V and 7 bases from J, with 7 bases in between. Germline V CDR1 and CDR2: SGHTA, FQGTGA. This CDR3 is 12 amino acids long. The CDR3 nucleotides read TGTGCCAGCAGCTTAGGAGGGAATACGCAGTATTTT. It translates to CASSLGGNTQYF.

This chain joins TRBV5-1 and TRBJ1-2; D perhaps matches TRBD1 (5 bases). The CDR3 contains 14 residues. Germline CDR1 SGHRS, CDR2 YFSETQ. V was cut by 0 bases and J by 8 bases, with 14 bases left in between. Here the CDR3 DNA reads TGCGCCAGCAGCTTGGCGACAGTCCCCGCCGGCTACACCTTC. This gives the protein CASSLATVPAGYTF. The variable domain in full, with the rest retrieved from reference TRBV5-1 and TRBJ1-2, is KAGVTQTPRYLIKTRGQQVTLSCSPISGHRSVSWYQQTPGQGLQFLFEYFSETQRNKGNFPGRFSGRQFSNSRSEMNVSTLELGDSALYLCASSLATVPAGYTFGSGTRLTVV.